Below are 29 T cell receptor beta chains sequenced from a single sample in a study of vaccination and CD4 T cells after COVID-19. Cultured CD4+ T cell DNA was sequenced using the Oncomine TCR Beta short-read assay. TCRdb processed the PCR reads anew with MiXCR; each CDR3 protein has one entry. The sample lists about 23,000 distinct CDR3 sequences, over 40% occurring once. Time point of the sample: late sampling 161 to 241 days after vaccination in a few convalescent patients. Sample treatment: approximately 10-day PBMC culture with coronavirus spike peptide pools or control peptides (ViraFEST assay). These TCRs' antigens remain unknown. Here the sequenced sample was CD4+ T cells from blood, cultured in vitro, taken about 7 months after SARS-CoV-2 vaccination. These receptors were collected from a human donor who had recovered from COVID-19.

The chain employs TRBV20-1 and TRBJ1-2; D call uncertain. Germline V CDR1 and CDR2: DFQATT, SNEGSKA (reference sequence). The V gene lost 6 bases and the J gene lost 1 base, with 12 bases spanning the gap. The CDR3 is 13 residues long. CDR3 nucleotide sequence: TGCAGTGCCCGCACCGGCTATAACTATGGCTACACCTTC. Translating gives CSARTGYNYGYTF.

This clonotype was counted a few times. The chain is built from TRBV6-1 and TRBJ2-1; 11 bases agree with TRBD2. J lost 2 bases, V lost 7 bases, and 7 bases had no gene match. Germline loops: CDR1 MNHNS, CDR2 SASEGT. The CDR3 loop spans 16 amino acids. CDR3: CASNIAGGSTYNEQFF. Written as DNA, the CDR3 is TGTGCCAGCAATATAGCGGGAGGGAGCACCTACAATGAGCAGTTCTTC.

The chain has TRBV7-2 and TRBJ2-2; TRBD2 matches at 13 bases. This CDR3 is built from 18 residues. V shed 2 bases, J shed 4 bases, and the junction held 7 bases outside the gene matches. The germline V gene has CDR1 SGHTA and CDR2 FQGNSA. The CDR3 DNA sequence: TGTGCCAGCAGCTTAAGTCGGGGACTAGCGGGGACCACCGGGGAGCTGTTTTTT. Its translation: CASSLSRGLAGTTGELFF.

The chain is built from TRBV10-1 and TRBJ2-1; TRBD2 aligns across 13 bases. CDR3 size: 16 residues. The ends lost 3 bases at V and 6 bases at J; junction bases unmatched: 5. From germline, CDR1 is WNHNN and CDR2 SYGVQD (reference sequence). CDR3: CASSERTSGSSNEQFF. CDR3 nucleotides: TGCGCCAGCAGTGAACGGACTAGCGGGAGTAGCAATGAGCAGTTCTTC.

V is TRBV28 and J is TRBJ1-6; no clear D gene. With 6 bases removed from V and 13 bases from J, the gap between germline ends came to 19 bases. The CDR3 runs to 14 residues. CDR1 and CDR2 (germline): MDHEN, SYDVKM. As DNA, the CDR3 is TGTGCCAGCAGGACGGGCCCGGCGGTAAAGCCCCTCCACTTT. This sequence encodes CASRTGPAVKPLHF. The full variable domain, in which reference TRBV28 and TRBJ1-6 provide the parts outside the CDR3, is DVKVTQSSRYLVKRTGEKVFLECVQDMDHENMFWYRQDPGLGLRLIYFSYDVKMKEKGDIPEGYSVSREKKERFSLILESASTNQTSMYLCASRTGPAVKPLHFGNGTRLTVT.

In DNA, the CDR3 is TGTGCCACCAGTGATTTTTGGCTAAATAATGAGCAGTTCTTC. This codes for CATSDFWLNNEQFF. The rearrangement links TRBV24-1 to TRBJ2-1, with D uncertain. The CDR3 has 14 amino acids. Trimming pared 1 base from V and 7 bases from J, leaving 10 bases between. Germline CDR1 KGHDR, CDR2 SFDVKD.

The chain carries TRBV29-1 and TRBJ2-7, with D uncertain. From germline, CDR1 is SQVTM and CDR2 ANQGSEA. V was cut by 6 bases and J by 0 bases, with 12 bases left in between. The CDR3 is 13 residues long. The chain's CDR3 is CSVRRATSYEQYF. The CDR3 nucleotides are TGCAGCGTACGAAGAGCGACCTCCTACGAGCAGTACTTC.

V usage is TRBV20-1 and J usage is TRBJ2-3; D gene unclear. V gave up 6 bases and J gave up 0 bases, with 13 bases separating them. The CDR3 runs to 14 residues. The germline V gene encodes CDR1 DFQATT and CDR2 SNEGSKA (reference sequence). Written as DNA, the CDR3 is TGCAGTGCCCCGGGTTTGGGGAGCACAGATACGCAGTATTTT. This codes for CSAPGLGSTDTQYF.

CDR3 region: CASNPSGSSYNEQFF. CDR3 bases: TGTGCCAGCAATCCTAGCGGGAGCTCCTACAATGAGCAGTTCTTC. V and J are TRBV2 and TRBJ2-1, with 10 positions matching TRBD2. This CDR3 comprises 15 residues. Losses at the gene ends were 7 bases for V and 0 bases for J; bases not matched to a gene: 3. Germline CDR1 reads SNHLY; CDR2 reads FYNNEI.

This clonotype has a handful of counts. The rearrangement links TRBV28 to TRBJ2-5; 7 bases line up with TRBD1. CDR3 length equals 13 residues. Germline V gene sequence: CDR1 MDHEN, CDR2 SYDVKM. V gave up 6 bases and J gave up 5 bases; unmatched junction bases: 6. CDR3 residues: CASRRQGRETQYF. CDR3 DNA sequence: TGTGCCAGCAGGCGACAGGGTCGGGAGACCCAGTACTTC.

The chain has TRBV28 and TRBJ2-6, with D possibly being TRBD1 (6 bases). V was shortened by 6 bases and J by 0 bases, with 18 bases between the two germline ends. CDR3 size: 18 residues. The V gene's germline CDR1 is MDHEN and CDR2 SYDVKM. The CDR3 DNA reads TGTGCCAGCAGGGTTTTGGGGGCCAGGCGCTCTGGGGCCAACGTCCTGACTTTC. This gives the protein CASRVLGARRSGANVLTF. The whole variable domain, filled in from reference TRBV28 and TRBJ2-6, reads DVKVTQSSRYLVKRTGEKVFLECVQDMDHENMFWYRQDPGLGLRLIYFSYDVKMKEKGDIPEGYSVSREKKERFSLILESASTNQTSMYLCASRVLGARRSGANVLTFGAGSRLTVL.

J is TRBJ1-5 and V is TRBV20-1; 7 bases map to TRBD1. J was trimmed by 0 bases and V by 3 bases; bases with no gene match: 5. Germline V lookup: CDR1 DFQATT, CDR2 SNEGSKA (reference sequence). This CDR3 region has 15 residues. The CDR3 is CSARGDSYSNQPQHF. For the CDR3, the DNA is TGCAGTGCTAGGGGGGACAGTTATAGCAATCAGCCCCAGCATTTT.

This chain's CDR3 is CASSLGYYGYTF. The CDR3 coding sequence is TGTGCCAGCAGTTTAGGGTACTATGGCTACACCTTC. The V call is TRBV28, the J call TRBJ1-2, with D uncertain. V was clipped by 2 bases and J by 3 bases, with 4 bases between them. CDR1 is MDHEN, CDR2 SYDVKM, per germline. The CDR3 sequence is 12 residues long.

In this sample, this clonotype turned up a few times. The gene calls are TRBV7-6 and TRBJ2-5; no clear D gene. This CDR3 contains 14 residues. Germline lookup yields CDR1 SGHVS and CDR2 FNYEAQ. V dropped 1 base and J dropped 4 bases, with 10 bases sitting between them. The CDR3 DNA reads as TGTGCCAGCAGCTTAGGCGCAGGACGAGAGACCCAGTACTTC. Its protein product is CASSLGAGRETQYF.

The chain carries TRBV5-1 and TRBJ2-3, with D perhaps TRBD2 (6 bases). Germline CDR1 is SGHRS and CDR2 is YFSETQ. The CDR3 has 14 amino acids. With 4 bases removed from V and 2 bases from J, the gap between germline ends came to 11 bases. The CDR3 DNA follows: TGCGCCAGCAGCCCGGGAGCTCACACAGATACGCAGTATTTT. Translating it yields CASSPGAHTDTQYF.

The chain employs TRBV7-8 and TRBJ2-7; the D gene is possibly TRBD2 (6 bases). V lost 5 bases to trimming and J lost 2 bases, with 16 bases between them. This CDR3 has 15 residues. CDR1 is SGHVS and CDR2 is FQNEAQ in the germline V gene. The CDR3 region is CASSPERGLPYEQYF. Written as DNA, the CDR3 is TGTGCCAGCAGCCCCGAAAGGGGACTCCCCTACGAGCAGTACTTC.

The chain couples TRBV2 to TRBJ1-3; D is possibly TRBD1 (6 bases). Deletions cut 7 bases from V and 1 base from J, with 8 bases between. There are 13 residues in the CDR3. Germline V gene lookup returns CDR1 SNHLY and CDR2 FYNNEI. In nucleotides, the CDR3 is TGTGCCAGCAACAGGGAGTCTGGAAACACCATATATTTT. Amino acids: CASNRESGNTIYF.

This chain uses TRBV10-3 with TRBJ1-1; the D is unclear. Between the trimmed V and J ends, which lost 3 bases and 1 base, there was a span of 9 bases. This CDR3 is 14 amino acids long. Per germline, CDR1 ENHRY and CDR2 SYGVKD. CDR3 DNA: TGTGCCATCAGTGAACGAGGGAAGAACACTGAAGCTTTCTTT. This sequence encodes CAISERGKNTEAFF.

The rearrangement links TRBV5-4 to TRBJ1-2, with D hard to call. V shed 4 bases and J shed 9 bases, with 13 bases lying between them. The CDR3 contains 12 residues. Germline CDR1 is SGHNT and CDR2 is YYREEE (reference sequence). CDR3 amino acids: CASSPNLLSYTF. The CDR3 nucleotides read TGTGCCAGCAGCCCGAACCTACTAAGCTACACCTTC.

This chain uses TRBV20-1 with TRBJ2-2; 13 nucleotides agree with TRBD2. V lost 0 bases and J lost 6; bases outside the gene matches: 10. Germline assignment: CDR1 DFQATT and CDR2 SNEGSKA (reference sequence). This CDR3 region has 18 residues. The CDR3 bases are TGCAGTGCTAGAGAATGGGGACTAGCGGGACACGGCCCCGGGGAGCTGTTTTTT. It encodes CSAREWGLAGHGPGELFF.

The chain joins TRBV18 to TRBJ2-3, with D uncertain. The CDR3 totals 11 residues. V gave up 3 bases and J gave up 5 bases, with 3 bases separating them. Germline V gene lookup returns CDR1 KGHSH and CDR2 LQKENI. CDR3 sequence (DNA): TGTGCCAGCTCACCGAGAGATACGCAGTATTTT. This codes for CASSPRDTQYF. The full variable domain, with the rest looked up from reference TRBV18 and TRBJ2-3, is NAGVMQNPRHLVRRRGQEARLRCSPMKGHSHVYWYRQLPEEGLKFMVYLQKENIIDESGMPKERFSAEFPKEGPSILRIQQVVRGDSAAYFCASSPRDTQYFGPGTRLTVL.

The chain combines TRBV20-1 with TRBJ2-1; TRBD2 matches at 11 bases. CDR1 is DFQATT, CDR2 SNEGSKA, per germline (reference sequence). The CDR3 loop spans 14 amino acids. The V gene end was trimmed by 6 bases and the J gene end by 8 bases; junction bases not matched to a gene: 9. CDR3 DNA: TGCAGTGCACTTACTAGCGGGAGCGTGGATGAGCAGTTCTTC. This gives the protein CSALTSGSVDEQFF.

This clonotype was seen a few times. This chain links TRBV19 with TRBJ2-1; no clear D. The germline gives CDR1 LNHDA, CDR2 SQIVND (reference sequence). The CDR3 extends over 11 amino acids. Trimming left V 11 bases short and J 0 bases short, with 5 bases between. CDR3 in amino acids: CAFLSYNEQFF. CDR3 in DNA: TGTGCCTTCCTCTCCTACAATGAGCAGTTCTTC.

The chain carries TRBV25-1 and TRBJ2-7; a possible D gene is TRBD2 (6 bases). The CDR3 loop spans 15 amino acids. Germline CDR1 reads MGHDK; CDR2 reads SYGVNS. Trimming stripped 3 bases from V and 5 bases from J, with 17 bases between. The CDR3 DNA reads TGTGCCAGCAGTGAGGCTGGGAGGTCGTCCCACGAGCAGTACTTC. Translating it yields CASSEAGRSSHEQYF.

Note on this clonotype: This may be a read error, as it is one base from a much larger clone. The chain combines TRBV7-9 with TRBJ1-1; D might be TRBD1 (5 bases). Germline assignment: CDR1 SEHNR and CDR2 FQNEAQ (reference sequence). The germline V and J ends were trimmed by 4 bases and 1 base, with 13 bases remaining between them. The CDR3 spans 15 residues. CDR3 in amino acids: CASSWSRDANTEAFF. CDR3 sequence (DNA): TGTGCCAGCAGCTGGTCCCGGGACGCGAACACTGAAGCTTTCTTT.

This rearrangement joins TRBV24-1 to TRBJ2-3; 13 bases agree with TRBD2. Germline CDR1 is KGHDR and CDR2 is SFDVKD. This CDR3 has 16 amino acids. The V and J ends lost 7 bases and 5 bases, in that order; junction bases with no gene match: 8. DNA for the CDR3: TGTGCCACCAGCGATACTAGCGGGAGGGCCATAGATACGCAGTATTTT. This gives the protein CATSDTSGRAIDTQYF.

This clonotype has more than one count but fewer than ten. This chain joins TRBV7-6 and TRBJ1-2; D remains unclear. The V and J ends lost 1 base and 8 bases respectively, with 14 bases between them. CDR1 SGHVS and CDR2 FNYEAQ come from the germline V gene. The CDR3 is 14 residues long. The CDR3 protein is CASSLGRTNTGYTF. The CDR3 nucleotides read TGTGCCAGCAGCTTAGGGCGTACGAATACGGGCTACACCTTC.

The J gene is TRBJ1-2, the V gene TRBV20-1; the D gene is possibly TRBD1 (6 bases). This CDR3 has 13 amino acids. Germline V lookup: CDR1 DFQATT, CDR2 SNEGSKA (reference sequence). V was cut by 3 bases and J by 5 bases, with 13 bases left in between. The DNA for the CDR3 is TGCAGTGCTAGTCCAGGGGTACTATATGGCTACACCTTC. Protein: CSASPGVLYGYTF.

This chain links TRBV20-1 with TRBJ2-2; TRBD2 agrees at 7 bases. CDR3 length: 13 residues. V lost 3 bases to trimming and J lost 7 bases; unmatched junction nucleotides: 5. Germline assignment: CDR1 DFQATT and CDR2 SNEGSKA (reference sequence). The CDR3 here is CSARSGLLGELFF. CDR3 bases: TGCAGTGCTAGGTCGGGACTACTCGGGGAGCTGTTTTTT.